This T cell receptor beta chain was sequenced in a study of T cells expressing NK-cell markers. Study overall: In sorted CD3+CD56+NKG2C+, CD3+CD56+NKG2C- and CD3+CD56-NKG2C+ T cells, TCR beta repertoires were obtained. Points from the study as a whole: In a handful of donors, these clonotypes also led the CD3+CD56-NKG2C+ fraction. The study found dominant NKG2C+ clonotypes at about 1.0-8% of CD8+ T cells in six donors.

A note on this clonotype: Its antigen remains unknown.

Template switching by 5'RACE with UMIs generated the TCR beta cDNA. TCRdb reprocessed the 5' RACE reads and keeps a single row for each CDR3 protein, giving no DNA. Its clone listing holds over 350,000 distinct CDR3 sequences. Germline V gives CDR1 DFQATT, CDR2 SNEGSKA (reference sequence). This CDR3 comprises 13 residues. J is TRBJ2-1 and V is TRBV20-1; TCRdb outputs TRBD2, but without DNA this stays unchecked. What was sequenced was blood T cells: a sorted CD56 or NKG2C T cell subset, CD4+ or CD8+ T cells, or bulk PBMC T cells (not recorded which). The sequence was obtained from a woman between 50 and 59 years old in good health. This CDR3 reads CSAGLAGVRGQFF.